This T cell receptor beta chain comes out of a study of cytomegalovirus exposure and HLA in healthy donors. Study outcomes and limitations: Association with HLA alleles at 0.05 false discovery rate was found for 15,000 to 20,000 TCR beta sequences in a later analysis. The later analysis indicated that the majority of CMV-associated TCR beta chains appeared HLA-restricted.

Turning to this clone: Its target is unknown.

This CDR3 comprises 13 residues. Germline V lookup: CDR1 MDHEN, CDR2 SYDVKM. Trimming removed 5 bases from V and 2 bases from J, with 9 bases in between. The PCR used 60 Vbeta and 13 Jbeta primers. Assay: immunoSEQ multiplex PCR; the TCRdb copy retains only in-frame clones and omits some. Of about 130,000 clones in the sample, 80% were seen once. The chain combines TRBV28 with TRBJ1-2; D is unresolved. The origin of this receptor is a woman aged 40 to 50 in good health and CMV-seronegative. The sample taken for sequencing was PBMCs. The CDR3 sequence is CASSVTENYGYTF. For the CDR3, the DNA is TGTGCCAGCAGTGTTACAGAGAACTATGGCTACACCTTC.